Included here is one T cell receptor (beta chain) sequence, with context. The antigen it recognizes is unknown. Base qualities are not at hand, and no much larger clone is one base apart. The junction shows trimming of 3 bases on V and 7 bases on J, plus 15 bases between the germline ends. Sequences MGHRA (CDR1) and YSYEKL (CDR2) are obtained from the germline V gene. The CDR3 runs 14 residues from the cysteine to the phenylalanine. Here the CDR3 DNA is all that survives: 42 bases in frame from base 1. The data are from a study of blood T cell repertoires in COVID-19 (dated by TCRdb to about 2020). With regard to the full study: Samples from collaborators originated in the United States, Italy and Spain and spanned both the acute and convalescent phases of COVID-19. A de-identified subject ID, COVID-19 status, age in years and sex were almost always included in the sample metadata. Where available, HLA class I and class II types were taken from metadata supplied by the sample provider and were not determined by assay-based typing. The repertoires were made available in a free public database intended to serve as a resource for research on the immune response to SARS-CoV-2. The prospective study material was composed of cDNA or gDNA derived from T cells, B-cell-depleted T cells, or PBMCs. Subjects who had been exposed to COVID-19, were actively infected with it, or had recovered from it provided the deeply sampled blood TCRbeta repertoires that made up the dataset. The samples were drawn from two sources: the first 160 participants of the ongoing ImmuneRACE study, and approximately 1,300 subjects contributed by 6 global collaborators. Broader findings and caveats from the paper: The amount of clinical and demographic metadata varied by source and participant and was provided uncurated.

TCRbeta CDR3 regions were amplified from genomic DNA by means of the immunoSEQ Assay, a bias-controlled multiplex PCR. From the authors' description of their analysis: Nucleated cell counts per sample were estimated from amplification of reference gene primers within the assay. To quantify the absolute abundance of each unique TCRbeta CDR3 rearrangement, sequence reads were collapsed and filtered. For each sample, productive Simpson clonality was calculated by taking the square root of Simpson's diversity index across productive rearrangements. TCRdb took this table from immuneACCESS and kept in-frame rearrangements with V and J called. Such tables lack part of the clones; where checked against another copy, unresolved V genes explain under half of the gap, and the rest is unexplained. V, J and clone size are taken as reported in that table, and D and trimming were inferred from the DNA itself. The sample includes 150,000 to 200,000 clones, with around nine tenths observed a single time. The ten top clones hold approximately 3.5% of the sample.

Whole blood was collected in K2EDTA tubes by collaborating institutions according to the institutions' own protocols. For TCRbeta analysis, collaborators shipped samples in one of three forms: frozen whole blood, isolated PBMCs, or DNA extracted from either of those sample types. The sample consisted of peripheral blood. The origin of this receptor is a man in his 70s with acute or convalescent COVID-19. The sequence links TRBV4-1 to TRBJ1-2; the D gene identity is not certain. The CDR3 corresponds to CASSQVPGSGGYTF. In nucleotide form, the sequence is TGCGCCAGCAGCCAGGTCCCGGGGTCGGGTGGCTACACCTTC.